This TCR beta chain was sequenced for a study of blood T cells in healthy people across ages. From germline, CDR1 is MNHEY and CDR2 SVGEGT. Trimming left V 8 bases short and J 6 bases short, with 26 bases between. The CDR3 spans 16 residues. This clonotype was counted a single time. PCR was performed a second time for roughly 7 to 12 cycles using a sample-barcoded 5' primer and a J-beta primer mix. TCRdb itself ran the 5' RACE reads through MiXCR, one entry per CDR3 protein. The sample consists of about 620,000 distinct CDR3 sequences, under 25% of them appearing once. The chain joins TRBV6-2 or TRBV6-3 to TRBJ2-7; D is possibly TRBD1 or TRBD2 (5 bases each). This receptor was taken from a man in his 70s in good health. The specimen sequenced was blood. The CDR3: CASSPPGPTSMSEQYF. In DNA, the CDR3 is TGTGCCAGCTCTCCACCGGGACCAACTTCGATGAGCGAGCAGTACTTC.